This T cell receptor beta chain was captured in a study of cytomegalovirus exposure and HLA in healthy donors. PCR involved 60 Vbeta and 13 Jbeta primers. Sequenced by immunoSEQ multiplex PCR; TCRdb stores in-frame clones only, minus some. The table lists approximately 160,000 clones, roughly 84% of them singletons, with under 0.4% in the top ten. On this clone itself: Its antigen is currently unknown.

CDR1 and CDR2 from the germline V gene are WSHSY and SAAADI. The CDR3 is made up of 14 amino acids. V was clipped by 7 bases and J by 1 base; unmatched bases: 3. Overall study findings and caveats: In a later analysis, V- and J-gene trimming of beta chains associated with a DCLRE1C missense variant, replicated independently.

Sequenced: PBMCs. The receptor was isolated from a boy aged 2 to 10 in good health and CMV-seronegative. The rearrangement joins TRBV10-2 to TRBJ2-3; TRBD1 matches at 9 bases. The CDR3 DNA reads TGCGCCAGCACCGACAGGGGGGGCACAGATACGCAGTATTTT. Amino acids: CASTDRGGTDTQYF.